The next 20 T cell receptor beta chains were all read from a single sample in a study of radiation and T cells in renal cell carcinoma. The protocol was immunoSEQ multiplex PCR, while the TCRdb copy is restricted to in-frame clones and leaves out a portion. The sample records roughly 120,000 clones, around four fifths being singletons. Sample time point: blood 2 weeks post-SBRT. Treatment meaning: 15 Gy SBRT to primary tumor, nephrectomy 4 weeks later. Source: blood, taken from a patient whose treatment included radiotherapy and nephrectomy. The source is a woman aged 55-69 years with renal cell carcinoma.

The chain recombines TRBV28 with TRBJ1-2; no definite D call. The germline V gene encodes CDR1 MDHEN and CDR2 SYDVKM. The CDR3 sequence is 8 residues long. The DNA for the CDR3 is TGTGCGCGGTATGGCTACACCTTC. This sequence encodes CARYGYTF.

CDR3: CASSRGRGYGYTF. The CDR3 DNA is TGTGCCAGCAGCAGGGGGCGTGGGTATGGCTACACCTTC. The chain couples TRBV6-4 to TRBJ1-2; 8 nucleotides agree with TRBD1. Germline CDR1 is MRHNA and CDR2 is SNTAGT. The J segment lost 5 bases and the V segment lost 6 bases, leaving 5 bases of the junction unmatched. The CDR3 runs 13 residues.

The rearrangement links TRBV28 to TRBJ1-5, with D maybe TRBD1 (5 bases). With 7 bases removed from V and 5 bases from J, the gap between germline ends came to 18 bases. The germline V gene encodes CDR1 MDHEN and CDR2 SYDVKM. The CDR3 is 15 residues long. This chain's CDR3 is CASTYGGDLDQPQHF. The CDR3, as DNA: TGTGCCAGCACCTATGGCGGGGACCTCGATCAGCCCCAGCATTTT. The full variable domain, with the rest looked up from reference TRBV28 and TRBJ1-5, is DVKVTQSSRYLVKRTGEKVFLECVQDMDHENMFWYRQDPGLGLRLIYFSYDVKMKEKGDIPEGYSVSREKKERFSLILESASTNQTSMYLCASTYGGDLDQPQHFGDGTRLSIL.

This clone was counted only a few times. The chain carries TRBV7-2 and TRBJ1-2; D is perhaps TRBD1 (5 bases). The CDR3 loop spans 14 amino acids. Germline CDR1 is SGHTA and CDR2 is FQGNSA. Between the trimmed V and J ends, which lost 3 bases and 8 bases, there was a span of 16 bases. This chain's CDR3 is CASSFSDSLRGYTF. CDR3 bases: TGTGCCAGCAGCTTCTCAGACAGCCTTCGCGGCTACACCTTC.

This sequence joins TRBV11-2 and TRBJ1-1; tentative D call: TRBD1 (5 bases). Trimming removed 1 base from V and 6 bases from J, with 15 bases in between. The CDR3 extends over 15 amino acids. The germline V gene encodes CDR1 SGHAT and CDR2 FQNNGV. The CDR3 spells CASSLGALGAAEAFF. CDR3 nucleotides: TGTGCCAGCAGCTTAGGGGCTCTTGGGGCAGCTGAAGCTTTCTTT.

This chain uses TRBV5-1 with TRBJ2-7; TRBD2 matches at 9 bases. Germline trimming cut 4 bases from V and 6 bases from J; bases unmatched to any gene: 8. CDR3 length: 14 residues. The germline gives CDR1 SGHRS, CDR2 YFSETQ. The CDR3 DNA sequence: TGCGCCAGCAGCGGGGGGACTAGCTCGGGCGAGCAGTACTTC. Protein product: CASSGGTSSGEQYF.

This clone has only one observation. The chain employs TRBV5-4 and TRBJ1-1, with D tentatively TRBD1 (5 bases). Between the trimmed V and J ends, which lost 0 bases and 4 bases, there was a span of 13 bases. CDR1 and CDR2 from the germline V gene are SGHNT and YYREEE (reference sequence). This CDR3 has 15 residues. CDR3: CASSLEGSGGTEAFF. CDR3 coding DNA: TGTGCCAGCAGCTTGGAAGGGTCTGGGGGCACTGAAGCTTTCTTT. Full variable domain (missing parts from reference TRBV5-4 and TRBJ1-1): ETGVTQSPTHLIKTRGQQVTLRCSSQSGHNTVSWYQQALGQGPQFIFQYYREEENGRGNFPPRFSGLQFPNYSSELNVNALELDDSALYLCASSLEGSGGTEAFFGQGTRLTVV.

This chain connects TRBV15 to TRBJ2-2, with D possibly matching TRBD1 (5 bases). The CDR3 has 15 residues. CDR1 is LNHNV, CDR2 YYDKDF, per germline (reference sequence). Between the trimmed V and J ends, which lost 1 base and 4 bases, there was a span of 10 bases. The CDR3 loop is CATSRVQGTTGELFF. Here the CDR3 DNA reads TGTGCCACCAGCAGAGTTCAGGGTACCACCGGGGAGCTGTTTTTT.

The rearrangement links TRBV5-1 to TRBJ2-5; D is perhaps TRBD1 (6 bases). Trimming cost V 0 bases and J 1 base, with 10 bases left between them. The V gene's germline CDR1 is SGHRS and CDR2 YFSETQ. The CDR3 covers 15 residues. The CDR3 DNA reads as TGCGCCAGCAGCTTGGAAACAGGGTCCCAAGAGACCCAGTACTTC. Protein: CASSLETGSQETQYF.

CDR3 amino acids: CASSRQLPNTGELFF. For the CDR3, the DNA is TGTGCCAGCAGTAGACAGTTACCCAACACCGGGGAGCTGTTTTTT. This chain joins TRBV6-5 and TRBJ2-2; possible D gene TRBD1, 5 bases. The V end lost 5 bases, the J end lost 2 bases, and 12 bases lay between the germline ends. This CDR3 spans 15 amino acids. CDR1 and CDR2 (germline): MNHEY, SVGAGI.

The rearrangement joins TRBV6-1 to TRBJ2-2; 7 positions agree with TRBD2. CDR1 and CDR2 from the germline V gene are MNHNS and SASEGT. This CDR3 has 15 residues. Unmatched junction bases numbered 7, after V lost 5 bases and J lost 4 bases. CDR3 region: CASSNRGVITGELFF. In DNA, the CDR3 is TGTGCCAGCAGTAACCGGGGGGTGATCACCGGGGAGCTGTTTTTT.

V gene TRBV4-2 combines with J gene TRBJ2-1; weak D call: TRBD1 (6 bases). Deletions cut 3 bases from V and 3 bases from J, with 9 bases between. This CDR3 contains 14 residues. Germline CDR1 reads LGHNA; CDR2 reads YNFKEQ. CDR3 DNA: TGTGCCAGCAGCCAGATACAGGGCTACAATGAGCAGTTCTTC. Translation gives CASSQIQGYNEQFF.

The CDR3 DNA reads as TGTGCCAGCAGTCCGACTAGCGGGTACGAGCAGTACTTC. This translates into CASSPTSGYEQYF. The chain carries TRBV7-9 and TRBJ2-7, with 10 bases identical to TRBD2. Per germline, CDR1 SEHNR and CDR2 FQNEAQ (reference sequence). The CDR3 has 13 residues. V shed 6 bases and J 4 bases; nucleotides not matched to a gene: 3. The full variable domain, in which reference TRBV7-9 and TRBJ2-7 provide the parts outside the CDR3, is DTGVSQNPRHKITKRGQNVTFRCDPISEHNRLYWYRQTLGQGPEFLTYFQNEAQLEKSRLLSDRFSAERPKGSFSTLEIQRTEQGDSAMYLCASSPTSGYEQYFGPGTRLTVT.

The table lists this clone with a count of one. The CDR3 spells CASSPSMEQAQAKNIQYF. CDR3 DNA: TGCGCCAGCAGCCCCTCTATGGAGCAGGCCCAAGCCAAAAACATTCAGTACTTC. V is TRBV4-1 and J is TRBJ2-4; D gene ambiguous. The V end lost 4 bases, the J end lost 0 bases, and 19 bases lay between the germline ends. The CDR3 runs 18 residues. Looked up from germline, CDR1 is MGHRA and CDR2 is YSYEKL.

The V gene is TRBV5-4, the J gene TRBJ1-1; 8 bases line up with TRBD1. The CDR3 runs 14 residues. The J segment lost 0 bases and the V segment lost 5 bases, leaving 3 bases of the junction unmatched. Germline CDR1 reads SGHNT; CDR2 reads YYREEE (reference sequence). The CDR3 nucleotides read TGTGCCAGCAGTCCCAGGGGGCTGAACACTGAAGCTTTCTTT. It yields the protein CASSPRGLNTEAFF.

This sequence joins TRBV13 and TRBJ2-7; the match to TRBD1 covers 7 bases. Germline V CDR1 and CDR2: PRHDT, FYEKMQ (reference sequence). V shed 3 bases, J shed 1 base, and the junction held 6 bases outside the gene matches. The CDR3 loop spans 15 amino acids. The CDR3 sequence is CASSFFDRASYEQYF. The CDR3 bases are TGTGCCAGCAGCTTTTTCGACAGGGCATCCTACGAGCAGTACTTC. Supplemented by reference TRBV13 and TRBJ2-7, the full variable domain reads AAGVIQSPRHLIKEKRETATLKCYPIPRHDTVYWYQQGPGQDPQFLISFYEKMQSDKGSIPDRFSAQQFSDYHSELNMSSLELGDSALYFCASSFFDRASYEQYFGPGTRLTVT.

CDR3 residues: CASSFATGELGYTF. CDR3 DNA: TGTGCCAGCAGTTTCGCGACAGGGGAGTTAGGCTACACCTTC. The chain uses TRBV28 and TRBJ1-2; 8 nucleotides match TRBD1. V lost 3 bases to trimming and J lost 8 bases; unmatched junction nucleotides: 8. Looked up from germline, CDR1 is MDHEN and CDR2 is SYDVKM. This CDR3 is built from 14 residues.

The J gene is TRBJ1-2, the V gene TRBV9; D remains ambiguous. The CDR3 is 14 amino acids. V was shortened by 2 bases and J by 4 bases, with 12 bases between the two germline ends. Germline loops: CDR1 SGDLS, CDR2 YYNGEE. The CDR3 DNA reads as TGTGCCAGCAGCGTCTTCCCGGAAATCTATGGCTACACCTTC. This codes for CASSVFPEIYGYTF.

This clone showed up just once. V usage is TRBV6-6 and J usage is TRBJ2-7; D may be TRBD1 or TRBD2 (5 bases each). In germline, CDR1 is MNHNY, CDR2 SVGAGI (reference sequence). Trimming pared 0 bases from V and 3 bases from J, leaving 9 bases between. The CDR3 is made up of 14 amino acids. CDR3 residues: CASSYSGPFYEQYF. The DNA of the CDR3 is TGTGCCAGCAGTTACTCGGGACCGTTCTACGAGCAGTACTTC.

In its sample, this clone was seen once. V usage is TRBV9 and J usage is TRBJ2-1, with D maybe TRBD1 (6 bases). CDR1 is SGDLS and CDR2 is YYNGEE in the germline V gene. CDR3 length: 15 amino acids. With 4 bases removed from V and 4 bases from J, the gap between germline ends came to 15 bases. The DNA of the CDR3 is TGTGCCAGCAGCCTAGCCGGACAGCCTTACAATGAGCAGTTCTTC. Translated, it gives CASSLAGQPYNEQFF. The full variable domain, its missing parts supplied by reference TRBV9 and TRBJ2-1, is DSGVTQTPKHLITATGQRVTLRCSPRSGDLSVYWYQQSLDQGLQFLIQYYNGEERAKGNILERFSAQQFPDLHSELNLSSLELGDSALYFCASSLAGQPYNEQFFGPGTRLTVL.